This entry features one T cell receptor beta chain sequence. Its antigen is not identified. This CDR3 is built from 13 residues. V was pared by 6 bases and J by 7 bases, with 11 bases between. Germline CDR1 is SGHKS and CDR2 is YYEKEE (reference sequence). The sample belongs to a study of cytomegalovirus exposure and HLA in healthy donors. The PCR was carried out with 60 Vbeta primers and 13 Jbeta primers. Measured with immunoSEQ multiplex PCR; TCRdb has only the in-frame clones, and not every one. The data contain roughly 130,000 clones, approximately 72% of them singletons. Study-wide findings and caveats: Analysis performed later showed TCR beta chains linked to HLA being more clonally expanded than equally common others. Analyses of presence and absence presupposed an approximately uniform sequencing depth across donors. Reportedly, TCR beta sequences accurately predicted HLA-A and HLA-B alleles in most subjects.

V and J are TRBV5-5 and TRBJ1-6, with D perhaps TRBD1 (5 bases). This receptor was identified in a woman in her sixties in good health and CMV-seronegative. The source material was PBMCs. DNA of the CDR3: TGTGCCAGCATGCGGGACGGAAATTCACCCCTCCACTTT. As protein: CASMRDGNSPLHF.